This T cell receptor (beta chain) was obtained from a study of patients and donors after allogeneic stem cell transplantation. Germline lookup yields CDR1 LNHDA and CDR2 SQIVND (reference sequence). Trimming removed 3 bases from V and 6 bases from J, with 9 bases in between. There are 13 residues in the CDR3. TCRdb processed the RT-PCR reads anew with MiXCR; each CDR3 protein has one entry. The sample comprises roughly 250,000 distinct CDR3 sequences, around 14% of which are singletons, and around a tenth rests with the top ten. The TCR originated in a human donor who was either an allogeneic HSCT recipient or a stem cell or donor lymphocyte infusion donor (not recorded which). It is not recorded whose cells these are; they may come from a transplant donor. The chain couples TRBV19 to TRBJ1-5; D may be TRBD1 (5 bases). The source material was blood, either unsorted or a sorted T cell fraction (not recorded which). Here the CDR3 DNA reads TGTGCCAGTAGTATGTCAGGGCGTCAGCCCCAGCATTTT. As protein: CASSMSGRQPQHF.